This is a list of T cell receptor beta chains from one sample in a study of shared clonotypes between healthy human individuals. The method was immunoSEQ multiplex PCR; TCRdb's version includes in-frame clones alone and lacks a portion of them. The table has millions of clones, about 92% seen once. Sequencing used naive CD8+ T cells from PBMCs. These receptors originate from a man between 18 and 29 years old in good health. Some clones in this sample may be carry-over from other donors' samples. Both conserved end residues are part of each CDR3. D genes are given only for firm matches. Only some rows state a clone size, as once, few, many or a class for expanded clones.

clone_size: NA; v_call: TRBV30; d_call: TRBD2; j_call: TRBJ2-7; cdr3_nt: TGTGCCTGGAGAGCTGGGACTAGCTACGAGCAGTACTTC; cdr3_aa: CAWRAGTSYEQYF
clone_size: NA; v_call: TRBV27; d_call: NA; j_call: TRBJ2-5; cdr3_nt: TGTGCCGGAACTAAAGAGACCCAGTACTTC; cdr3_aa: CAGTKETQYF
clone_size: NA; v_call: TRBV19; d_call: NA; j_call: TRBJ2-7; cdr3_nt: TGTGCCAGTAGTCAGCGAGGTTCCTACGAGCAGTACTTC; cdr3_aa: CASSQRGSYEQYF
clone_size: NA; v_call: TRBV29-1; d_call: NA; j_call: TRBJ2-7; cdr3_nt: TGCAGCGGGAGGGGGGCCTACGAGCAGTACTTC; cdr3_aa: CSGRGAYEQYF
clone_size: NA; v_call: TRBV5-1; d_call: NA; j_call: TRBJ1-1; cdr3_nt: TGCGCCAGCAGTCTGACCGGGAACACTGAAGCTTTCTTT; cdr3_aa: CASSLTGNTEAFF
clone_size: NA; v_call: TRBV7-9; d_call: TRBD2; j_call: TRBJ2-5; cdr3_nt: TGTGCCAGCAGCTTATCAGCGGGAGGGTCTCGGGAGACCCAGTACTTC; cdr3_aa: CASSLSAGGSRETQYF
clone_size: NA; v_call: TRBV5-4; d_call: TRBD1; j_call: TRBJ2-5; cdr3_nt: TGTGCCAGCAGCTTGTCGTCAGGGGGCCGGGAGACCCAGTACTTC; cdr3_aa: CASSLSSGGRETQYF
clone_size: once; v_call: TRBV9; d_call: NA; j_call: TRBJ2-3; cdr3_nt: TGTGCCAGCAGTTTAAGCCACACAGATACGCAGTATTTT; cdr3_aa: CASSLSHTDTQYF
clone_size: NA; v_call: TRBV27; d_call: NA; j_call: TRBJ2-5; cdr3_nt: TGTGCCAGCAGTTTATTAGCCAGGGCTTACCAAGAGACCCAGTACTTC; cdr3_aa: CASSLLARAYQETQYF
clone_size: NA; v_call: TRBV5-4; d_call: TRBD2; j_call: TRBJ2-7; cdr3_nt: TGTGCCAGCAGCTTCGGACTAGCGGGGACTTACGAGCAGTACTTC; cdr3_aa: CASSFGLAGTYEQYF
clone_size: NA; v_call: TRBV6-1; d_call: TRBD2; j_call: TRBJ2-7; cdr3_nt: TGTGCCAGCAGTGAAGGACTAGCCGGATACGAGCAGTACTTC; cdr3_aa: CASSEGLAGYEQYF
clone_size: NA; v_call: TRBV27; d_call: NA; j_call: TRBJ1-1; cdr3_nt: TGTGCCGCATCACGGGCCCAGAACACTGAAGCTTTCTTT; cdr3_aa: CAASRAQNTEAFF
clone_size: NA; v_call: TRBV30; d_call: NA; j_call: TRBJ2-7; cdr3_nt: TGTGCCCGGAGGGGGACCATCATCGACGAGCAGTACTTC; cdr3_aa: CARRGTIIDEQYF
clone_size: NA; v_call: TRBV4-2; d_call: TRBD2; j_call: TRBJ2-7; cdr3_nt: TGTGCCAGCAGCCAAACACTAGCGGGAGTGAGCGACGAGCAGTACTTC; cdr3_aa: CASSQTLAGVSDEQYF
clone_size: NA; v_call: TRBV7-3; d_call: NA; j_call: TRBJ1-1; cdr3_nt: TGTGCCAGCAGTTTGGGTACGGGAGAAGCTTTCTTT; cdr3_aa: CASSLGTGEAFF
clone_size: few; v_call: TRBV6-1; d_call: NA; j_call: TRBJ2-2; cdr3_nt: TGTGCCAGCAGTGAGAAGCGGAACCCCCACGGGGAGCTGTTTTTT; cdr3_aa: CASSEKRNPHGELFF
clone_size: NA; v_call: TRBV6-6; d_call: TRBD1; j_call: TRBJ2-7; cdr3_nt: TGTGCCAGCATGGGGGACAGTACCTACGAGCAGTACTTC; cdr3_aa: CASMGDSTYEQYF
clone_size: once; v_call: TRBV27; d_call: NA; j_call: TRBJ2-7; cdr3_nt: TGTGCCAGCAGCCCGCGGGGCGCATCCTACGAGCAGTACTTC; cdr3_aa: CASSPRGASYEQYF
clone_size: NA; v_call: TRBV19; d_call: TRBD1; j_call: TRBJ2-4; cdr3_nt: TGTGCCAGTAGTTTCCTTCGGACAGGGGGCACCAAAAACATTCAGTACTTC; cdr3_aa: CASSFLRTGGTKNIQYF
clone_size: NA; v_call: TRBV27; d_call: NA; j_call: TRBJ1-1; cdr3_nt: TGTGCCAGCAGCTATCTGAGTAGGCCGAACACTGAAGCTTTCTTT; cdr3_aa: CASSYLSRPNTEAFF
clone_size: once; v_call: TRBV28; d_call: NA; j_call: TRBJ2-3; cdr3_nt: TGTGCCAGCTGGGCCCGCGTGGGCAGAAGCACAGATACGCAGTATTTT; cdr3_aa: CASWARVGRSTDTQYF
clone_size: few; v_call: TRBV7-9; d_call: NA; j_call: TRBJ1-1; cdr3_nt: TGTGCCAGCAGTTTGACCCTTAGGGACCCTGAAGCTTTCTTT; cdr3_aa: CASSLTLRDPEAFF
clone_size: NA; v_call: TRBV7-2; d_call: NA; j_call: TRBJ1-5; cdr3_nt: TGTGCCAGCAGCGTTACAGGGAAACAGCCCCAGCATTTT; cdr3_aa: CASSVTGKQPQHF
clone_size: NA; v_call: TRBV9; d_call: NA; j_call: TRBJ2-2; cdr3_nt: TGTGCCAGCAGCGTAAGTAGGAACGGACCAAAATCCGGGGAGCTGTTTTTT; cdr3_aa: CASSVSRNGPKSGELFF
clone_size: NA; v_call: TRBV4-3; d_call: NA; j_call: TRBJ1-2; cdr3_nt: TGCGCCAGCAGCCAAGATAGTCTGTCGGCAGGGAGCATTTCTAACTATGGCTACACCTTC; cdr3_aa: CASSQDSLSAGSISNYGYTF
clone_size: NA; v_call: TRBV27; d_call: TRBD2; j_call: TRBJ2-3; cdr3_nt: TGTGCCAGCAGTCCTGGGACTAGCGGGGTCCTCGCTATCACAGATACGCAGTATTTT; cdr3_aa: CASSPGTSGVLAITDTQYF
clone_size: few; v_call: TRBV29-1; d_call: NA; j_call: TRBJ1-1; cdr3_nt: TGCAGCGTTTTGGTTGACACTGAAGCTTTCTTT; cdr3_aa: CSVLVDTEAFF
clone_size: NA; v_call: TRBV27; d_call: TRBD1; j_call: TRBJ1-1; cdr3_nt: TGTGCCAGCAGTGCTACTGGACAGGGAATTTGGAACACTGAAGCTTTCTTT; cdr3_aa: CASSATGQGIWNTEAFF
clone_size: NA; v_call: TRBV7-6; d_call: TRBD1; j_call: TRBJ2-1; cdr3_nt: TGTGCCAGCAGTCCTTTTTTAGGACAGGGGTTTAATGAGCAGTTCTTC; cdr3_aa: CASSPFLGQGFNEQFF
clone_size: once; v_call: TRBV27; d_call: NA; j_call: TRBJ2-7; cdr3_nt: TGTGCCAGCAGTTTCATCGGGGTAAGCTACGAGCAGTACTTC; cdr3_aa: CASSFIGVSYEQYF
clone_size: NA; v_call: TRBV4-1; d_call: NA; j_call: TRBJ2-1; cdr3_nt: TGCGCCAGCAGCCAAGACGGCGCTAGAAGAGACAATGAGCAGTTCTTC; cdr3_aa: CASSQDGARRDNEQFF
clone_size: NA; v_call: TRBV7-3; d_call: NA; j_call: TRBJ1-2; cdr3_nt: TGTGCCAGCAGCTTCGTTCGGCAGGGTTATTATGGCTACACCTTC; cdr3_aa: CASSFVRQGYYGYTF
clone_size: NA; v_call: TRBV9; d_call: NA; j_call: TRBJ2-1; cdr3_nt: TGTGCCAGCAGTGGGGGCCGGGCGACCTACAATGAGCAGTTCTTC; cdr3_aa: CASSGGRATYNEQFF
clone_size: NA; v_call: TRBV7-8; d_call: TRBD2; j_call: TRBJ2-5; cdr3_nt: TGTGCCAGCAGCCCGGGACTAGCGGGAAAAAGGGAGACCCAGTACTTC; cdr3_aa: CASSPGLAGKRETQYF
clone_size: NA; v_call: TRBV27; d_call: NA; j_call: TRBJ2-7; cdr3_nt: TGTGCCAGCAGTTTATCAAGGGCGAGCTCCTACGAGCAGTACTTC; cdr3_aa: CASSLSRASSYEQYF
clone_size: NA; v_call: TRBV27; d_call: TRBD1; j_call: TRBJ1-2; cdr3_nt: TGTGCCAGCAGTTTCGACCCGGACAGGGGCCACTATGGCTACACCTTC; cdr3_aa: CASSFDPDRGHYGYTF
clone_size: NA; v_call: TRBV2; d_call: NA; j_call: TRBJ2-7; cdr3_nt: TGTGCCAGCAGTTCTAATAATTACGAGCAGTACTTC; cdr3_aa: CASSSNNYEQYF
clone_size: NA; v_call: TRBV7-9; d_call: TRBD1; j_call: TRBJ1-1; cdr3_nt: TGTGCCAGCAGCTTAGCGTTGCGGGGACAGGTGAACACTGAAGCTTTCTTT; cdr3_aa: CASSLALRGQVNTEAFF
clone_size: once; v_call: TRBV5-1; d_call: TRBD1; j_call: TRBJ1-1; cdr3_nt: TGCGCCAGCAGCTGGACAGGGGTGAACACTGAAGCTTTCTTT; cdr3_aa: CASSWTGVNTEAFF
clone_size: NA; v_call: TRBV11-3; d_call: NA; j_call: TRBJ2-7; cdr3_nt: TGTGCCAGCAGCCCACGCGCAGGAGGCGAGCAGTACTTC; cdr3_aa: CASSPRAGGEQYF
clone_size: few; v_call: TRBV28; d_call: NA; j_call: TRBJ2-5; cdr3_nt: TGTGCCAGCAGTTATCCAACAGGGAAAGGGTCAGAGACCCAGTACTTC; cdr3_aa: CASSYPTGKGSETQYF
clone_size: NA; v_call: TRBV5-6; d_call: NA; j_call: TRBJ2-2; cdr3_nt: TGTGCCAGCAGCTTGGGGCGGTACACCGGGGAGCTGTTTTTT; cdr3_aa: CASSLGRYTGELFF
clone_size: once; v_call: TRBV11-2; d_call: NA; j_call: TRBJ1-3; cdr3_nt: TGTGCCAGCAGCTCTGGAAACACCATATATTTT; cdr3_aa: CASSSGNTIYF